The 31 T cell receptor beta chains listed next were all sequenced from one sample in a study of cytomegalovirus exposure and HLA in healthy donors (dated 2017 in TCRdb). The method behind the library was the immunoSEQ multiplex PCR assay. A mixture of 60 forward primers for TCR Vbeta segments and 13 reverse primers for TCR Jbeta segments was used in the multiplex PCR. The clones in this table, taken by TCRdb from immuneACCESS, are in-frame only. Not every clone is retained; where verified, under half of the shortfall comes from an unresolved V gene, and the cause of the rest is unknown. This sample comprises tens of thousands of clones, less than 80% of them detected only once. Around 10% of the sample is taken by the ten largest. The specimen was PBMCs. The receptors shown here come from a woman in her forties in good health and CMV-seropositive.

This chain connects TRBV7-3 to TRBJ1-2, with 8 bases lining up with TRBD1. Germline V gene lookup returns CDR1 SGHTA and CDR2 FQGTGA. J gave up 6 bases and V 6 bases, and 6 bases lay outside the gene matches. The CDR3 extends over 13 amino acids. The CDR3 DNA reads TGTGCCAGCAGTGTAACAGGGGGAGATGGCTACACCTTC. Protein: CASSVTGGDGYTF.

By share of the sample, this clone is medium-sized (0.01 to 0.1%). The rearrangement uses TRBV6-5 and TRBJ1-6, with D perhaps matching TRBD1 (5 bases). Looked up from germline, CDR1 is MNHEY and CDR2 is SVGAGI. V lost 6 bases to trimming and J lost 1 base, with 7 bases between them. The length of the CDR3 is 14 residues. CDR3: CASSKGSYNSPLHF. The DNA of the CDR3 is TGTGCCAGCAGCAAGGGGTCCTATAATTCACCCCTCCACTTT.

The CDR3 protein is CASSIRDRAGANVLTF. CDR3 coding DNA: TGTGCCAGTAGTATTCGAGACAGGGCCGGGGCCAACGTCCTGACTTTC. The chain carries TRBV19 and TRBJ2-6; 7 positions agree with TRBD1. There are 16 residues in the CDR3. Germline V CDR1 and CDR2: LNHDA, SQIVND (reference sequence). Trimming at V came to 3 bases and at J to 4 bases, leaving 6 bases not matched to a gene.

The V and J genes are TRBV5-6 and TRBJ1-1; 11 bases map to TRBD1. The CDR3 spans 16 residues. Germline loops: CDR1 SGHDT, CDR2 YYEEEE. The V gene end was trimmed by 4 bases and the J gene end by 3 bases; junction bases not matched to a gene: 8. The CDR3 here is CASSPEVGQGDTEAFF. CDR3 DNA: TGTGCCAGCAGCCCGGAGGTGGGACAGGGGGACACTGAAGCTTTCTTT. Full variable domain (remainder filled in from reference TRBV5-6 and TRBJ1-1): DAGVTQSPTHLIKTRGQQVTLRCSPKSGHDTVSWYQQALGQGPQFIFQYYEEEERQRGNFPDRFSGHQFPNYSSELNVNALLLGDSALYLCASSPEVGQGDTEAFFGQGTRLTVV.

The J gene is TRBJ2-1, the V gene TRBV10-3; 8 bases line up with TRBD1. The V and J ends lost 8 bases and 0 bases, in that order; junction bases with no gene match: 6. Looked up from germline, CDR1 is ENHRY and CDR2 is SYGVKD. CDR3 length: 15 amino acids. CDR3: CAIHSGTGSYNEQFF. The CDR3 DNA reads TGTGCCATCCACTCCGGGACAGGCTCCTACAATGAGCAGTTCTTC.

The chain has TRBV4-2 and TRBJ1-4, with D uncertain. Germline V gene sequence: CDR1 LGHNA, CDR2 YNFKEQ. The CDR3 sequence is 16 residues long. V was pared by 1 base and J by 4 bases, with 13 bases between. CDR3 sequence reads: CASSQAARQINEKLFF. In DNA form, the CDR3 reads TGTGCCAGCAGCCAAGCGGCTAGGCAGATTAATGAAAAACTGTTTTTT.

The chain couples TRBV7-6 to TRBJ2-1, with TRBD2 matching over 14 bases. CDR3 length: 17 residues. Trimming cost V 6 bases and J 3 bases; bases outside gene matches: 7. Germline assignment: CDR1 SGHVS and CDR2 FNYEAQ. The CDR3 loop is CASRPTSGGAVYNEQFF. For the CDR3, the DNA is TGTGCCAGCAGACCGACTAGCGGGGGGGCGGTCTACAATGAGCAGTTCTTC.

The CDR3 nucleotides read TGTGCCAGCAGCTTAAATGTTGCCGCAGATGGCTACACCTTC. Encoded protein: CASSLNVAADGYTF. The chain employs TRBV7-3 and TRBJ1-2; D gene unclear. Between the trimmed V and J ends, which lost 1 base and 6 bases, there was a span of 12 bases. CDR3 length: 14 residues. CDR1 and CDR2 from the germline V gene are SGHTA and FQGTGA.

The V gene is TRBV7-9, the J gene TRBJ1-5; D unclear. Germline loops: CDR1 SEHNR, CDR2 FQNEAQ (reference sequence). The CDR3 is 13 residues long. The V end lost 1 base, the J end lost 9 bases, and 10 bases lay between the germline ends. The CDR3 loop reads CASSLDAVAPQHF. The CDR3 DNA reads as TGTGCCAGCAGCTTAGACGCAGTAGCGCCCCAGCATTTT.

The chain is built from TRBV5-4 and TRBJ1-2; 7 bases agree with TRBD1. The V gene end was trimmed by 3 bases and the J gene end by 8 bases; junction bases not matched to a gene: 16. The CDR3 has 16 amino acids. CDR1 is SGHNT, CDR2 YYREEE, per germline (reference sequence). CDR3 bases: TGTGCCAGCAGCTCCCAGGGGGGACTCCTTATGGGGGGCTACACCTTC. It specifies CASSSQGGLLMGGYTF.

This clone appeared a single time. The chain joins TRBV5-5 to TRBJ1-5; D unclear. This CDR3 is built from 13 residues. Trimming took 0 bases from V and 5 from J, leaving 6 bases between them. Germline V gives CDR1 SGHKS, CDR2 YYEKEE (reference sequence). The CDR3 nucleotides are TGTGCCAGCAGCTTGGACTCCGATCAGCCCCAGCATTTT. Amino acid sequence: CASSLDSDQPQHF.

V gene TRBV19 combines with J gene TRBJ1-5; D is possibly TRBD1 (5 bases). The CDR3 loop spans 13 amino acids. Trimming took 5 bases from V and 5 from J, leaving 10 bases between them. Germline loops: CDR1 LNHDA, CDR2 SQIVND (reference sequence). This chain's CDR3 is CASSHGGDQPQHF. The CDR3 DNA follows: TGTGCCAGTAGTCACGGGGGAGATCAGCCCCAGCATTTT.

The chain has TRBV30 and TRBJ1-5; 9 bases are shared with TRBD1. The germline CDR1 and CDR2 sequences are GTSNPN and SVGIG (reference sequence). V shed 3 bases, J shed 9 bases, and the junction held 6 bases outside the gene matches. The CDR3 is 13 residues long. The CDR3 sequence is CAWSEGQGLPQHF. The CDR3 region has the DNA TGTGCCTGGAGCGAGGGACAGGGTCTGCCCCAGCATTTT.

The V call is TRBV4-1, the J call TRBJ1-5; D is unresolved. Germline V gene sequence: CDR1 MGHRA, CDR2 YSYEKL. The CDR3 spans 13 residues. V lost 0 bases to trimming and J lost 5 bases, with 5 bases between them. CDR3 residues: CASSQDPDQPQHF. The CDR3 bases are TGCGCCAGCAGCCAAGATCCAGATCAGCCCCAGCATTTT.

This clone has only one observation. The chain links TRBV29-1 to TRBJ1-3; D call uncertain. V was trimmed by 0 bases and J by 0 bases, leaving 12 bases between them. CDR1 is SQVTM and CDR2 is ANQGSEA in the germline V gene. The CDR3 totals 16 residues. CDR3: CSVEDRFHSSGNTIYF. In nucleotides, the CDR3 is TGCAGCGTTGAAGATAGGTTTCACAGCTCTGGAAACACCATATATTTT.

This chain connects TRBV2 to TRBJ2-7, with 9 bases that match TRBD1. Germline V lookup: CDR1 SNHLY, CDR2 FYNNEI. V shed 7 bases and J 2 bases; nucleotides not matched to a gene: 9. The CDR3 is 15 residues long. In DNA, the CDR3 is TGTGCCAGCAAGGGACAGGGTCAGGGACCCTACGAGCAGTACTTC. Translation gives CASKGQGQGPYEQYF.

The J gene is TRBJ1-1, the V gene TRBV5-1, with D perhaps matching TRBD1 (5 bases). Germline values: CDR1 SGHRS, CDR2 YFSETQ. V was trimmed by 1 base and J by 1 base, leaving 5 bases between them. The CDR3 has 13 residues. The CDR3 sequence is CASSLTGNTEAFF. The DNA of the CDR3 is TGCGCCAGCAGCTTGACAGGGAACACTGAAGCTTTCTTT.

V is TRBV11-2 and J is TRBJ2-7, with D possibly TRBD1 on 5 matching bases. Trimming pared 0 bases from V and 12 bases from J, leaving 21 bases between. CDR3 length: 15 residues. The V gene's germline CDR1 is SGHAT and CDR2 FQNNGV. For the CDR3, the DNA is TGTGCCAGCAGCTTAGATTATACAGGTTCGTCAAGACCGTACTTC. Its protein is CASSLDYTGSSRPYF.

This chain links TRBV7-2 with TRBJ2-2; a possible D gene is TRBD1 (5 bases). Germline lookup yields CDR1 SGHTA and CDR2 FQGNSA. V shed 5 bases and J shed 5 bases, with 9 bases lying between them. This CDR3 contains 13 residues. The CDR3 is CASSARGTGELFF. CDR3 coding DNA: TGTGCCAGCAGCGCAAGGGGAACCGGGGAGCTGTTTTTT. The whole variable domain, filled in from reference TRBV7-2 and TRBJ2-2, reads GAGVSQSPSNKVTEKGKDVELRCDPISGHTALYWYRQSLGQGLEFLIYFQGNSAPDKSGLPSDRFSAERTGGSVSTLTIQRTQQEDSAVYLCASSARGTGELFFGEGSRLTVL.

The chain combines TRBV6-1 with TRBJ2-3; TRBD2 might be the D (6 bases). V gave up 2 bases and J gave up 6 bases, with 18 bases separating them. The germline V gene has CDR1 MNHNS and CDR2 SASEGT. The length of the CDR3 is 16 residues. CDR3 in DNA: TGTGCCAGCAGTGAACTGGGAGGCAGGGCAGGGGATACGCAGTATTTT. Its protein product is CASSELGGRAGDTQYF.

The chain couples TRBV18 to TRBJ1-4, with 9 bases aligning to TRBD1. The CDR3 runs 15 residues. The V gene's germline CDR1 is KGHSH and CDR2 LQKENI. V lost 6 bases, J lost 4 bases, and 6 bases stayed unmatched. The CDR3 sequence: CASSRDREDNEKLFF. The CDR3 nucleotides read TGTGCCAGCTCTCGGGACAGGGAGGATAATGAAAAACTGTTTTTT.

The table lists this clone with a few counts. The chain recombines TRBV6-4 with TRBJ2-3, with no clear D. Per the germline V gene, CDR1 is MRHNA and CDR2 is SNTAGT. The V end was cut by 0 bases, the J end by 2 bases, with 3 bases between. The CDR3 has 13 residues. In DNA form, the CDR3 reads TGTGCCAGCAGTGACTCGGCCACAGATACGCAGTATTTT. The encoded protein is CASSDSATDTQYF.

This clone has just a few counts. The chain links TRBV30 to TRBJ1-6; weak D call: TRBD1 (5 bases). Germline V gene lookup returns CDR1 GTSNPN and CDR2 SVGIG (reference sequence). The CDR3 extends over 12 amino acids. V lost 2 bases and J 9 bases, leaving 8 bases between the germline ends. CDR3 sequence: CAWSFGGSPLHF. In DNA form, the CDR3 reads TGTGCCTGGAGTTTCGGGGGTTCACCCCTCCACTTT.

This clone has a handful of counts. The genes are TRBV6-1 and TRBJ2-3, with 12 nucleotides matching TRBD2. Trimming cost V 0 bases and J 4 bases; bases outside gene matches: 2. This CDR3 comprises 16 residues. Germline CDR1 reads MNHNS; CDR2 reads SASEGT. DNA for the CDR3: TGTGCCAGCAGTGAAGCGCTAGCGGGAGGGCCAGATACGCAGTATTTT. It translates to CASSEALAGGPDTQYF.

This chain links TRBV6-1 with TRBJ2-5; perhaps TRBD2 as D (5 bases). This CDR3 comprises 15 residues. Germline V lookup: CDR1 MNHNS, CDR2 SASEGT. V was pared by 1 base and J by 5 bases, with 14 bases between. Here the CDR3 reads CASSEGGLMGETQYF. The CDR3 DNA reads as TGTGCCAGCAGTGAAGGCGGACTGATGGGGGAGACCCAGTACTTC.

This clone was found a few times. The CDR3 DNA is TGTGCCAGCAGCTTGTATCGGACAGGGGACAATTCACCCCTCCACTTT. Its translation: CASSLYRTGDNSPLHF. V is TRBV5-4 and J is TRBJ1-6, with TRBD1 matching 9 bases. CDR3 size: 16 residues. The V gene end was trimmed by 1 base and the J gene end by 7 bases; junction bases not matched to a gene: 6. Germline V CDR1 and CDR2: SGHNT, YYREEE (reference sequence). Variable domain in full (rest from reference TRBV5-4 and TRBJ1-6): ETGVTQSPTHLIKTRGQQVTLRCSSQSGHNTVSWYQQALGQGPQFIFQYYREEENGRGNFPPRFSGLQFPNYSSELNVNALELDDSALYLCASSLYRTGDNSPLHFGNGTRLTVT.

The V and J genes are TRBV5-1 and TRBJ2-7, with 8 bases fitting TRBD2. Unmatched junction bases numbered 7, after V lost 0 bases and J lost 5 bases. The CDR3 sequence is 15 residues long. Germline lookup yields CDR1 SGHRS and CDR2 YFSETQ. CDR3 coding DNA: TGCGCCAGCAGCTTGGCCGTCGGGGGGGACCACGAGCAGTACTTC. Translated: CASSLAVGGDHEQYF.

This chain uses TRBV6-1 with TRBJ1-4; 12 bases match TRBD1. V lost 4 bases and J lost 3; bases outside the gene matches: 9. The germline V gene has CDR1 MNHNS and CDR2 SASEGT. This CDR3 is 18 amino acids long. The CDR3 region has the DNA TGTGCCAGCAGTGCCCTCCGGGACAGGGGGCTGGCTAATGAAAAACTGTTTTTT. Its protein product is CASSALRDRGLANEKLFF.

This clone was counted only a few times. This rearrangement joins TRBV6-4 to TRBJ2-1, with 8 bases identical to TRBD2. Losses at the gene ends were 0 bases for V and 5 bases for J; bases not matched to a gene: 6. CDR1 and CDR2 from the germline V gene are MRHNA and SNTAGT. The CDR3 is made up of 16 amino acids. The CDR3 sequence is CASSDSAGGPNNEQFF. In nucleotides, the CDR3 is TGTGCCAGCAGTGACTCGGCGGGGGGACCAAACAATGAGCAGTTCTTC.

The V call is TRBV5-1, the J call TRBJ1-1, with 9 bases that match TRBD1. The CDR3 contains 16 residues. V lost 4 bases to trimming and J lost 4 bases; unmatched junction nucleotides: 11. The germline V gene has CDR1 SGHRS and CDR2 YFSETQ. The CDR3 coding sequence is TGCGCCAGCAGCAGTGGACAGGGGTGGAGGATCACTGAAGCTTTCTTT. This sequence encodes CASSSGQGWRITEAFF.

About this clone itself: One end of the junction fails to match germline, which may point to a read error. J is TRBJ1-2 and V is TRBV7-9; a possible D gene is TRBD1 (5 bases). Germline V gene lookup returns CDR1 SEHNR and CDR2 FQNEAQ (reference sequence). CDR3 length: 13 amino acids. This CDR3 reads CSSSLDRPYGYTF. The CDR3 coding sequence is TGTTCCAGCAGTCTAGACAGACCTTATGGCTACACCTTC.